This T cell receptor (beta chain) was recovered during a study of T cell changes during pregnancy in multiple sclerosis. This table comes from immunoSEQ multiplex PCR, and its TCRdb copy is limited to in-frame clones, with some not included. This table holds approximately 32,000 clones, around 90% found once. This clone has just a few counts. The CDR3 sequence is 13 residues long. V dropped 5 bases and J dropped 3 bases, with 10 bases sitting between them. Germline CDR1 is MNHEY and CDR2 is SMNVEV (reference sequence). This TCR derives from a female donor in good health, enrolled as a control in a pregnancy study. The chain links TRBV27 to TRBJ1-1; no firm D call. This sample comprised peripheral blood, obtained in the third trimester of pregnancy. CDR3 in amino acids: CASSRTPHTEAFF. CDR3 DNA sequence: TGTGCCAGCAGTCGGACTCCCCACACTGAAGCTTTCTTT.